These T cell receptor beta chains were read from a single sample in a study of T cell responses to AZD1222 COVID-19 vaccine. The method was immunoSEQ multiplex PCR; TCRdb's version includes in-frame clones alone and lacks a portion of them. The sample yields some 55,000 clones, about 89% seen once. Sample: peripheral blood, taken on day 0 of AZD1222 vaccination. Every receptor here comes from an adult in good health. The CDR3 runs from the conserved cysteine through the conserved F or W. D genes are given only for firm matches. The size entry is marked missing in some rows and otherwise reads once, few, many or a size class.

j_call d_call v_call clone_size cdr3_aa cdr3_nt
TRBJ2-7 NA TRBV7-2 NA CASSLVRGIYEQYF TGTGCCAGCAGCTTAGTTAGGGGAATCTACGAGCAGTACTTC
TRBJ1-4 NA TRBV19 NA CAARGTATNEKLFF TGTGCCGCGCGGGGCACAGCAACTAATGAAAAACTGTTTTTT
TRBJ2-2 NA TRBV21-1 NA CASSKALGRTGHSGELFF TGTGCCAGCAGCAAAGCGCTCGGAAGGACAGGGCATTCCGGGGAGCTGTTTTTT
TRBJ2-6 NA TRBV3-1/TRBV3-2 NA CATSHNSGANVLTF TGTGCCACCAGCCACAACTCTGGGGCCAACGTCCTGACTTTC
TRBJ2-1 TRBD1 TRBV28 NA CASSTLGQGAGRGQFF TGTGCCAGCAGTACGCTGGGACAGGGGGCCGGGAGGGGGCAGTTCTTC
TRBJ1-6 NA TRBV12-3/TRBV12-4 NA CASSDGYSPLHF TGTGCCAGCAGCGACGGTTATTCACCCCTCCACTTT
TRBJ1-2 NA TRBV3-1/TRBV3-2 NA CASSQEPGTYGYTF TGTGCCAGCAGCCAAGAGCCAGGGACCTATGGCTACACCTTC
TRBJ1-4 TRBD1 TRBV5-1 NA CASSRTGQQNEKLFF TGCGCCAGCAGCCGGACGGGACAGCAGAATGAAAAACTGTTTTTT
TRBJ2-1 TRBD2 TRBV3-1/TRBV3-2 NA CASSQESTSGSPEQFF TGTGCCAGCAGCCAAGAATCAACTAGCGGGAGCCCTGAGCAGTTCTTC
TRBJ1-2 NA TRBV4-1 few CASSQDNPSTYGYTF TGCGCCAGCAGCCAAGATAACCCCTCAACCTATGGCTACACCTTC
TRBJ2-5 TRBD1 TRBV11-2 once CASSSRRAGGQETQYF TGTGCCAGCAGCTCCCGGCGGGCAGGGGGACAAGAGACCCAGTACTTC
TRBJ1-3 NA TRBV5-8 NA CASSLKGGITGNTIYF TGTGCCAGCAGCTTGAAGGGGGGAATAACTGGAAACACCATATATTTT
TRBJ1-1 NA TRBV19 NA CASSTTDGGEAFF TGTGCCAGTAGTACCACAGACGGGGGTGAAGCTTTCTTT
TRBJ2-3 NA TRBV7-9 NA CASSPLSLDTQYF TGTGCCAGCAGCCCGCTCTCATTAGATACGCAGTATTTT
TRBJ2-1 TRBD2 TRBV11-1 NA CASSLSGGSGNEQFF TGTGCCAGCAGCTTATCCGGCGGGAGTGGCAATGAGCAGTTCTTC
TRBJ1-2 NA TRBV6-1 NA CASSGTGQAIYNYGYTF TGTGCCAGCAGTGGGACCGGACAAGCAATCTATAACTATGGCTACACCTTC
TRBJ1-1 TRBD1 TRBV18 NA CASSPNGAGQGEAFF TGTGCCAGCTCACCTAATGGGGCTGGACAGGGAGAAGCTTTCTTT
TRBJ2-4 NA TRBV6-6 NA CASTSPNGYIQYF TGTGCCAGCACTTCCCCGAACGGATACATTCAGTACTTC
TRBJ1-6 NA TRBV30 NA CAHARGWNSPLHF TGTGCCCACGCACGGGGGTGGAATTCACCCCTCCACTTT
TRBJ1-1 TRBD1 TRBV28 NA CASRGGAGTEAFF TGTGCCAGCAGAGGGGGCGCGGGTACTGAAGCTTTCTTT
TRBJ1-5 NA TRBV6-1 NA CASSEAMGQGYQPQHF TGTGCCAGCAGTGAAGCAATGGGGCAGGGTTATCAGCCCCAGCATTTT
TRBJ1-5 NA TRBV7-9 NA CASSLVGQGNQPQHF TGTGCCAGCAGCTTAGTCGGGCAGGGCAATCAGCCCCAGCATTTT
TRBJ1-5 NA TRBV9 NA CASSVGWGSNQPQHF TGTGCCAGCAGCGTAGGATGGGGTAGCAATCAGCCCCAGCATTTT
TRBJ1-2 NA TRBV5-1 NA CASSLEANNYGYTF TGCGCCAGCAGCTTGGAAGCAAACAACTATGGCTACACCTTC
TRBJ2-1 TRBD2 TRBV5-4 NA CASSAGTKDPNEQFF TGTGCCAGCAGCGCCGGGACTAAAGACCCCAATGAGCAGTTCTTC
TRBJ2-1 NA TRBV5-1 NA CASSLTARGSYNEQFF TGCGCCAGCAGCTTGACCGCTAGAGGCTCCTACAATGAGCAGTTCTTC